The 17 T cell receptor beta chains in this list originate from one sample, sequenced in a study. Via MiXCR, TCRdb re-called the RT-PCR reads, giving one row per CDR3 protein. This sample carries fewer than 800,000 distinct CDR3 sequences, 14% of them seen once, and the ten largest clones take 3.6%. The sample consisted of memory CD4+ T cells from blood. The origin of the receptors is a female donor in good health, serving as a healthy control.

The chain recombines TRBV6-1 with TRBJ1-5, with 7 bases lining up with TRBD1. The CDR3 length is 14 residues. V dropped 6 bases and J dropped 4; count of bases not matched to a gene: 6. From germline, CDR1 is MNHNS and CDR2 SASEGT. DNA for the CDR3: TGTGCCAGCAGACCCGGGACAGTTAATCAGCCCCAGCATTTT. It codes for CASRPGTVNQPQHF.

This clonotype has just a few counts. The chain has TRBV28 and TRBJ2-7; TRBD1 matches 7 bases. In germline, CDR1 is MDHEN, CDR2 SYDVKM. V lost 6 bases to trimming and J lost 3 bases; unmatched junction nucleotides: 11. The CDR3 length is 15 residues. CDR3: CASSPLQGTLYEQYF. CDR3 coding DNA: TGTGCCAGCAGCCCACTACAGGGGACCCTCTACGAGCAGTACTTC. Based on the CDR3 plus reference TRBV28 and TRBJ2-7, the full variable domain is DVKVTQSSRYLVKRTGEKVFLECVQDMDHENMFWYRQDPGLGLRLIYFSYDVKMKEKGDIPEGYSVSREKKERFSLILESASTNQTSMYLCASSPLQGTLYEQYFGPGTRLTVT.

This clonotype was observed at least ten times. The chain employs TRBV11-3 and TRBJ2-3, with D possibly being TRBD2 (6 bases). V lost 5 bases, J lost 0 bases, and 9 bases lay in between. The CDR3 spans 14 residues. The germline CDR1 and CDR2 sequences are SGHNT and YENEEA. The CDR3 sequence is CASSRGVSTDTQYF. Here the CDR3 DNA reads TGTGCCAGCAGCCGCGGGGTCAGCACAGATACGCAGTATTTT. The whole variable domain, filled in from reference TRBV11-3 and TRBJ2-3, reads EAGVVQSPRYKIIEKKQPVAFWCNPISGHNTLYWYLQNLGQGPELLIRYENEEAVDDSQLPKDRFSAERLKGVDSTLKIQPAELGDSAVYLCASSRGVSTDTQYFGPGTRLTVL.

This clonotype was counted ten times or more. The chain uses TRBV7-3 and TRBJ2-3; 12 bases map to TRBD1. The germline CDR1 and CDR2 sequences are SGHTA and FQGTGA. The V segment lost 3 bases and the J segment 6 bases; nucleotides outside the gene matches: 7. The CDR3 runs to 16 residues. The CDR3 DNA reads as TGTGCCAGCAGCTTTGGGACAGGGGGCGCGGTGGATACGCAGTATTTT. This codes for CASSFGTGGAVDTQYF.

This clonotype was observed at least ten times. The gene calls are TRBV12-3 or TRBV12-4 and TRBJ1-6, with 8 nucleotides matching TRBD1. This CDR3 has 17 amino acids. V shed 6 bases and J 1 base; nucleotides not matched to a gene: 8. The CDR3 loop is CASRSGTGGSYNSPLHF. The CDR3, as DNA: TGTGCCAGCAGATCCGGGACAGGAGGATCCTATAATTCACCCCTCCACTTT.

This clonotype has just one count. CDR3 residues: CASQKEQGYNEQFF. The CDR3 DNA follows: TGTGCCAGTCAGAAGGAACAGGGGTACAATGAGCAGTTCTTC. The chain links TRBV12-3 or TRBV12-4 to TRBJ2-1, with TRBD1 identical over 7 bases. The V and J ends lost 9 bases and 4 bases, in that order; junction bases with no gene match: 9. The CDR3 length is 14 residues.

A few counts support this clonotype. The chain employs TRBV10-3 and TRBJ2-7; D may be TRBD1 (5 bases). Between the trimmed V and J ends, which lost 7 bases and 0 bases, there was a span of 10 bases. Germline CDR1 is ENHRY and CDR2 is SYGVKD. The CDR3 is 13 residues long. CDR3 nucleotide sequence: TGTGCCATCAAGGGGAACCACTCCTACGAGCAGTACTTC. This sequence encodes CAIKGNHSYEQYF.

J is TRBJ1-1 and V is TRBV27; 7 bases align to TRBD1. V trimming: 6 bases; J trimming: 3 bases; junction bases outside the gene matches: 10. This CDR3 has 15 residues. Germline CDR1 is MNHEY and CDR2 is SMNVEV (reference sequence). This chain's CDR3 is CASSLESGGYTEAFF. The CDR3 DNA reads as TGTGCCAGCAGCTTGGAGTCAGGGGGGTACACTGAAGCTTTCTTT.

This clonotype has only a few counts. The chain is built from TRBV4-2 and TRBJ2-7; D is undetermined. Trimming left V 1 base short and J 6 bases short, with 19 bases between. CDR1 and CDR2 from the germline V gene are LGHNA and YNFKEQ. The CDR3 sequence is 16 residues long. The CDR3 is CASSQGGGWERVEQYF. DNA for the CDR3: TGTGCCAGCAGCCAAGGTGGCGGCTGGGAAAGGGTCGAGCAGTACTTC.

The chain combines TRBV28 with TRBJ2-7; D remains ambiguous. The CDR3 runs 14 residues. Germline V gene data show CDR1 as MDHEN and CDR2 as SYDVKM. Trimming left V 5 bases short and J 5 bases short, with 16 bases between. CDR3 in amino acids: CASSMLGVYHEQYF. The CDR3 DNA follows: TGTGCCAGCAGTATGCTTGGGGTGTACCACGAGCAGTACTTC.

The chain has TRBV20-1 and TRBJ2-5; TRBD1 matches at 7 bases. CDR1 and CDR2 from the germline V gene are DFQATT and SNEGSKA (reference sequence). CDR3 length: 15 residues. Trimming at V came to 3 bases and at J to 1 base, leaving 8 bases not matched to a gene. The CDR3 region has the DNA TGCAGTGCTAGTAGTAAGACAGGGAGCCAAGAGACCCAGTACTTC. Encoded protein: CSASSKTGSQETQYF.

This clonotype has a count of ten or more. This chain links TRBV7-2 with TRBJ2-3, with TRBD2 identical over 8 bases. V was pared by 0 bases and J by 0 bases, with 5 bases of the junction left unmatched. Germline V gene lookup returns CDR1 SGHTA and CDR2 FQGNSA. The CDR3 extends over 17 amino acids. CDR3 residues: CASSLATGGLSTDTQYF. CDR3 in DNA: TGTGCCAGCAGCTTAGCGACGGGAGGGCTAAGCACAGATACGCAGTATTTT. The whole variable domain, remainder taken from reference TRBV7-2 and TRBJ2-3, is GAGVSQSPSNKVTEKGKDVELRCDPISGHTALYWYRQSLGQGLEFLIYFQGNSAPDKSGLPSDRFSAERTGGSVSTLTIQRTQQEDSAVYLCASSLATGGLSTDTQYFGPGTRLTVL.

The chain links TRBV19 to TRBJ2-3, with D possibly being TRBD1 (6 bases). From germline, CDR1 is LNHDA and CDR2 SQIVND (reference sequence). The CDR3 contains 14 residues. Trimming took off 3 bases at V and 1 base at J, with 8 bases between the two ends. The chain's CDR3 is CASSMGARTDTQYF. The CDR3 DNA reads as TGTGCCAGTAGTATGGGGGCGCGCACAGATACGCAGTATTTT.

In DNA form, the CDR3 reads TGTGCCAGCAGCGTAGTCGAGACAGGGGATAAGGAAGCGCGGGAGAGCACCCGAGATACGCAGTATTTT. Translation gives CASSVVETGDKEARESTRDTQYF. This chain connects TRBV9 to TRBJ2-3; the D gene is possibly TRBD1 (8 bases). Trimming shortened V by 0 bases and J by 5 bases, and 37 bases separated the two germline ends. CDR3 length equals 23 residues. Germline CDR1 is SGDLS and CDR2 is YYNGEE.

The gene calls are TRBV20-1 and TRBJ2-5; 9 bases fit TRBD2. V lost 3 bases to trimming and J lost 3 bases; unmatched junction nucleotides: 8. The CDR3 contains 15 residues. Germline CDR1 and CDR2: DFQATT and SNEGSKA (reference sequence). The CDR3 spells CSARGPPSGEETQYF. The DNA of the CDR3 is TGCAGTGCTAGGGGACCTCCTAGCGGGGAAGAGACCCAGTACTTC.

The chain recombines TRBV7-3 with TRBJ2-2; a weak D match, TRBD1 (5 bases). CDR1 is SGHTA and CDR2 is FQGTGA in the germline V gene. The CDR3 is 14 residues long. V was trimmed by 9 bases and J by 2 bases, leaving 13 bases between them. CDR3 bases: TGTGCCAGTACAACTGACAGTAACACCGGGGAGCTGTTTTTT. Its protein product is CASTTDSNTGELFF.

This clonotype was seen many times. The chain employs TRBV20-1 and TRBJ2-3, with TRBD2 matching over 13 bases. V shed 6 bases, J shed 5 bases, and the junction held 5 bases outside the gene matches. Per the germline V gene, CDR1 is DFQATT and CDR2 is SNEGSKA (reference sequence). The length of the CDR3 is 14 residues. CDR3 coding DNA: TGCAGTGCCAACGGACTAGCGGGAGTAGATACGCAGTATTTT. Its protein product is CSANGLAGVDTQYF.